These 30 T cell receptor beta chains originate from one sample sequenced in a study of spatial heterogeneity in lung cancer. Study-wide results and caveats: Tumors with more nonsynonymous mutations had more expanded intratumoral alpha and beta TCRs.

TCRdb itself ran the 5' RACE reads through MiXCR, one entry per CDR3 protein. The sample yields about 7,200 distinct CDR3 sequences, approximately 12% seen once. These TCRs' antigens remain unknown. Time point meaning: sample taken at primary tumor resection. This material consisted of lung tumor tissue, taken at surgery. Source of these receptors: a female donor with early-stage non-small cell lung cancer.

Concerning this clonotype itself: This may come from a read error, since a much larger clone is one base off. The V call is TRBV12-3 or TRBV12-4, the J call TRBJ2-5; TRBD1 might be the D (5 bases). V lost 5 bases and J 2 bases, leaving 12 bases between the germline ends. The CDR3 runs to 14 residues. The CDR3: CASSQWTFQETQYF. The CDR3 DNA reads as TGTGCCAGCAGTCAGTGGACATTTCAAGAGACCCAGTACTTC.

This clonotype was observed a few times. The chain combines TRBV29-1 with TRBJ2-3; a possible D gene is TRBD2 (5 bases). V was cut by 4 bases and J by 4 bases, with 12 bases left in between. Germline CDR1 is SQVTM and CDR2 is ANQGSEA. There are 13 residues in the CDR3. Here the CDR3 reads CSVVRTGPDTQYF. The CDR3 coding sequence is TGCAGCGTTGTAAGGACTGGTCCAGATACGCAGTATTTT.

This clonotype was observed a few times. The chain uses TRBV10-1 and TRBJ2-4; TRBD1 is a possible D gene (6 bases). The germline CDR1 and CDR2 sequences are WNHNN and SYGVQD (reference sequence). The CDR3 is made up of 18 amino acids. V was pared by 3 bases and J by 0 bases, with 18 bases between. CDR3 sequence (DNA): TGCGCCAGCAGTGATCCTAAAGAAGACAGGTTAGCCAAAAACATTCAGTACTTC. This gives the protein CASSDPKEDRLAKNIQYF.

CDR3 region: CASSLVGAEETQYF. CDR3 nucleotide sequence: TGCGCCAGCAGCTTGGTGGGGGCGGAGGAGACCCAGTACTTC. This rearrangement joins TRBV5-1 to TRBJ2-5, with D possibly being TRBD1 (6 bases). The CDR3 spans 14 residues. Per the germline V gene, CDR1 is SGHRS and CDR2 is YFSETQ. V was clipped by 0 bases and J by 5 bases, with 11 bases between them.

J is TRBJ2-4 and V is TRBV12-3 or TRBV12-4; D is possibly TRBD1 (6 bases). The CDR3 covers 16 residues. Trimming took off 3 bases at V and 2 bases at J, with 14 bases between the two ends. CDR3 loop: CASSLGAGRPKNIQYF. The CDR3 nucleotides are TGTGCCAGCAGTTTGGGGGCAGGAAGGCCCAAAAACATTCAGTACTTC.

This sequence joins TRBV5-1 and TRBJ2-5; D call uncertain. CDR1 is SGHRS and CDR2 is YFSETQ in the germline V gene. The CDR3 contains 13 residues. The germline V and J ends were trimmed by 3 bases and 4 bases, with 10 bases remaining between them. The CDR3 DNA is TGCGCCAGCAGCTATATGGGTGGAGAGACCCAGTACTTC. Protein sequence: CASSYMGGETQYF.

This clonotype showed up just a few times. No conserved phenylalanine or tryptophan is present at the end of the CDR3, so a read error is the likely explanation. CDR3 region: CASSFSPGVNTEAFL. CDR3 DNA: TGTGCCAGCAGCTTCTCCCCAGGGGTGAACACTGAAGCTTTCCTT. The chain links TRBV11-2 to TRBJ1-1; D perhaps matches TRBD1 (6 bases). Germline V lookup: CDR1 SGHAT, CDR2 FQNNGV. The CDR3 has 15 residues. V was pared by 3 bases and J by 0 bases, with 11 bases between.

The rearrangement links TRBV5-1 to TRBJ2-7, with 9 bases lining up with TRBD1. This CDR3 is 13 amino acids long. Germline V gene lookup returns CDR1 SGHRS and CDR2 YFSETQ. V lost 3 bases and J lost 3; bases outside the gene matches: 1. CDR3 region: CASSSTGGYEQYF. For the CDR3, the DNA is TGCGCCAGCAGCTCGACAGGGGGCTACGAGCAGTACTTC.

The V gene is TRBV6-1, the J gene TRBJ1-2; D is uncertain. CDR3 length: 14 residues. V was trimmed by 2 bases and J by 7 bases, leaving 14 bases between them. Germline V gene lookup returns CDR1 MNHNS and CDR2 SASEGT. This chain's CDR3 is CASSEPVAAIGYTF. In DNA, the CDR3 is TGTGCCAGCAGTGAACCTGTGGCAGCGATTGGCTACACCTTC.

This clonotype was picked up many times. This sequence joins TRBV19 and TRBJ2-1; maybe TRBD1 (5 bases). Germline V gene lookup returns CDR1 LNHDA and CDR2 SQIVND (reference sequence). CDR3 length: 14 residues. Trimming removed 2 bases from V and 1 base from J, with 6 bases in between. The CDR3 DNA follows: TGTGCCAGTAGTATACAGGGTTCCTACAATGAGCAGTTCTTC. This translates into CASSIQGSYNEQFF.

This clonotype was counted only a few times. V usage is TRBV10-2 and J usage is TRBJ2-1; 9 nucleotides match TRBD1. The junction had 7 bases not matched to a gene; V was cut back by 6 bases and J by 4 bases. The V gene's germline CDR1 is WSHSY and CDR2 SAAADI. The CDR3 spans 15 residues. The CDR3 loop is CASRDGTGIYNEQFF. The CDR3, as DNA: TGCGCCAGCAGAGATGGGACAGGGATATACAATGAGCAGTTCTTC.

V usage is TRBV28 and J usage is TRBJ2-3; D could derive from TRBD1 or TRBD2 (6 bases each). The CDR3 covers 17 residues. CDR1 is MDHEN and CDR2 is SYDVKM in the germline V gene. The germline V and J ends were trimmed by 5 bases and 0 bases, with 18 bases remaining between them. CDR3 sequence (DNA): TGTGCCAGCAGTGCCCCAGGGTGGGGGGCTAGCACAGATACGCAGTATTTT. Translated, it gives CASSAPGWGASTDTQYF.

The V gene is TRBV20-1, the J gene TRBJ2-5; 10 bases are a match to TRBD2. The CDR3 loop spans 15 amino acids. Trimming cost V 6 bases and J 2 bases; bases outside gene matches: 9. CDR1 is DFQATT, CDR2 SNEGSKA, per germline (reference sequence). The CDR3 bases are TGCAGTGCCTACCGGACTAGCGGTGGGCAAGAGACCCAGTACTTC. Its translation: CSAYRTSGGQETQYF.

The chain links TRBV5-4 to TRBJ1-2; no definite D call. Trimming took off 4 bases at V and 10 bases at J, with 14 bases between the two ends. The CDR3 length is 12 residues. The V gene's germline CDR1 is SGHNT and CDR2 YYREEE (reference sequence). CDR3 region: CASSGERTDYTF. The CDR3 nucleotides read TGTGCCAGCAGCGGGGAAAGGACGGACTACACCTTC. The entire variable domain, with the rest obtained from reference TRBV5-4 and TRBJ1-2, is as follows: ETGVTQSPTHLIKTRGQQVTLRCSSQSGHNTVSWYQQALGQGPQFIFQYYREEENGRGNFPPRFSGLQFPNYSSELNVNALELDDSALYLCASSGERTDYTFGSGTRLTVV.

This clonotype was seen a handful of times. The chain has TRBV12-3 or TRBV12-4 and TRBJ2-3; perhaps TRBD1 as D (5 bases). Trimming took 6 bases from V and 5 from J, leaving 9 bases between them. CDR3 length equals 12 residues. The CDR3 protein is CASRTREDTQYF. For the CDR3, the DNA is TGTGCCAGCAGGACCAGGGAAGATACGCAGTATTTT.

The chain couples TRBV6-5 to TRBJ1-1, with D hard to call. CDR1 and CDR2 from the germline V gene are MNHEY and SVGAGI. V dropped 2 bases and J dropped 0 bases, with 10 bases sitting between them. The CDR3 sequence is 15 residues long. CDR3 sequence reads: CASSYTSLMNTEAFF. CDR3 nucleotides: TGTGCCAGCAGTTACACTTCGCTTATGAACACTGAAGCTTTCTTT.

This clonotype has ten or more counts. CDR3 amino acids: CSVDAPAAFF. The CDR3 coding sequence is TGCAGCGTGGATGCCCCGGCGGCGTTCTTC. V and J are TRBV29-1 and TRBJ2-1; D is unclear. Germline-derived CDR1 and CDR2 are SQVTM and ANQGSEA. CDR3 length equals 10 residues. Trimming took off 6 bases at V and 15 bases at J, with 15 bases between the two ends.

This clonotype has a handful of counts. The chain has TRBV4-1 and TRBJ1-4; no clear D gene. With 4 bases removed from V and 5 bases from J, the gap between germline ends came to 17 bases. Germline loops: CDR1 MGHRA, CDR2 YSYEKL. This CDR3 is built from 16 residues. The CDR3 protein is CASSRAEAAGNEKLFF. CDR3 sequence (DNA): TGCGCCAGCAGCCGGGCGGAGGCGGCCGGGAATGAAAAACTGTTTTTT.

The rearrangement links TRBV20-1 to TRBJ2-5; 9 bases are shared with TRBD2. V shed 6 bases, J shed 2 bases, and the junction held 7 bases outside the gene matches. Germline lookup yields CDR1 DFQATT and CDR2 SNEGSKA (reference sequence). The CDR3 contains 14 residues. CDR3 bases: TGCAGTGCACCCAGGAGCGGGGGGCAAGAGACCCAGTACTTC. Translation gives CSAPRSGGQETQYF.

This clonotype was found a few times. The rearrangement joins TRBV5-1 to TRBJ1-4; possible D gene TRBD1, 5 bases. The V end lost 2 bases, the J end lost 4 bases, and 18 bases lay between the germline ends. Germline CDR1 reads SGHRS; CDR2 reads YFSETQ. The CDR3 covers 17 residues. The CDR3 DNA sequence: TGCGCCAGCAGCTTTGCTGGGAGGGATCAGGGTAATGAAAAACTGTTTTTT. Translation: CASSFAGRDQGNEKLFF.

This chain uses TRBV10-3 with TRBJ2-1; TRBD2 agrees at 14 bases. The CDR3 spans 16 residues. The germline V gene encodes CDR1 ENHRY and CDR2 SYGVKD. The ends lost 2 bases at V and 7 bases at J; junction bases unmatched: 4. The CDR3 is CAISEPGLAGVNEQFF. In DNA, the CDR3 is TGTGCCATCAGTGAGCCGGGACTAGCGGGGGTAAATGAGCAGTTCTTC.

The V and J genes are TRBV28 and TRBJ1-3; D remains ambiguous. Trimming left V 5 bases short and J 3 bases short, with 11 bases between. Germline V gives CDR1 MDHEN, CDR2 SYDVKM. This CDR3 has 14 residues. The CDR3 is CASSPAGDGNTIYF. CDR3 DNA sequence: TGTGCCAGCAGTCCCGCCGGGGATGGAAACACCATATATTTT.

The chain combines TRBV9 with TRBJ2-2; D tentatively fits TRBD1 or TRBD2 (5 bases each). From germline, CDR1 is SGDLS and CDR2 YYNGEE. CDR3 size: 16 residues. V shed 4 bases and J shed 0 bases, with 13 bases lying between them. Written as DNA, the CDR3 is TGTGCCAGCAGCTTTACCGGGACGGCGAACACCGGGGAGCTGTTTTTT. Protein product: CASSFTGTANTGELFF.

The chain joins TRBV7-9 to TRBJ1-1; D not resolved. This CDR3 contains 14 residues. CDR1 and CDR2 from the germline V gene are SEHNR and FQNEAQ (reference sequence). V dropped 3 bases and J dropped 4 bases, with 12 bases sitting between them. CDR3 region: CASSLAGESTEAFF. In DNA form, the CDR3 reads TGTGCCAGCAGCTTGGCCGGGGAAAGCACTGAAGCTTTCTTT.

This clonotype showed up just a few times. V gene TRBV11-2 combines with J gene TRBJ1-1; no clear D. The CDR3 covers 12 residues. V lost 5 bases and J 1 base, leaving 5 bases between the germline ends. Germline assignment: CDR1 SGHAT and CDR2 FQNNGV. The CDR3, as DNA: TGTGCCAGCAGCCCGGGGAACACTGAAGCTTTCTTT. This encodes CASSPGNTEAFF.

This clonotype was observed a few times. The gene calls are TRBV29-1 and TRBJ2-2; no clear D. CDR3 length equals 12 residues. Trimming removed 7 bases at V and 6 bases at J, with 12 bases between. Germline CDR1 is SQVTM and CDR2 is ANQGSEA. CDR3 nucleotide sequence: TGCAGCGCTGACGGAACCCCCGGGGAGCTGTTTTTT. Translated: CSADGTPGELFF.

A few counts support this clonotype. V is TRBV18 and J is TRBJ2-2; maybe TRBD1 (7 bases). V lost 2 bases and J 2 bases, leaving 12 bases between the germline ends. The CDR3 length is 16 residues. CDR1 and CDR2 from the germline V gene are KGHSH and LQKENI. The CDR3 loop is CASSPWRDSNTGELFF. CDR3 nucleotides: TGTGCCAGCTCACCATGGAGGGACAGCAACACCGGGGAGCTGTTTTTT. The full variable domain, with the rest looked up from reference TRBV18 and TRBJ2-2, is NAGVMQNPRHLVRRRGQEARLRCSPMKGHSHVYWYRQLPEEGLKFMVYLQKENIIDESGMPKERFSAEFPKEGPSILRIQQVVRGDSAAYFCASSPWRDSNTGELFFGEGSRLTVL.

In its sample, this clonotype was seen a few times. The chain couples TRBV10-1 to TRBJ2-4; 9 nucleotides line up with TRBD1. Germline loops: CDR1 WNHNN, CDR2 SYGVQD (reference sequence). CDR3 length equals 15 residues. The J segment lost 2 bases and the V segment lost 7 bases, leaving 6 bases of the junction unmatched. For the CDR3, the DNA is TGCGCCAGCACGGAGACAGGGGGATCCAAAAACATTCAGTACTTC. Protein: CASTETGGSKNIQYF.

This clonotype was seen only a few times. The chain is built from TRBV28 and TRBJ1-4, with unresolved D. The CDR3 spans 14 residues. V lost 9 bases and J lost 4, with 15 bases in between. Germline assignment: CDR1 MDHEN and CDR2 SYDVKM. CDR3: CASGQHGVNEKLFF. DNA of the CDR3: TGTGCCAGTGGGCAGCACGGGGTTAATGAAAAACTGTTTTTT.

This clonotype is deemed medium-sized. J is TRBJ2-3 and V is TRBV12-5; possibly TRBD1 for D (5 bases). V lost 0 bases and J lost 0, with 16 bases in between. The CDR3 sequence is 18 residues long. The germline V gene has CDR1 LGHNT and CDR2 FRNRAP. The CDR3 loop reads CASGLVPDRPKSTDTQYF. The CDR3 bases are TGTGCTAGTGGTTTGGTACCAGACAGACCGAAAAGCACAGATACGCAGTATTTT.